This T cell receptor (beta chain) was recovered during a study of T cell responses to AZD1222 COVID-19 vaccine (dated by TCRdb to the early 2020s). Looking at the study overall: Because spike-specific TCR depth and breadth did not differ between the two schedules, AZD1222 recipients who got a second dose at roughly 4 weeks were pooled with those who got a second dose at roughly 12 weeks. TCR sequencing was performed for roughly 250 trial participants, of whom about 200 were given two doses of AZD1222 and roughly 25 were given two doses of MenACWY control vaccine. Trial participants were enrolled by age into 18-55, 56-69 and 70-plus year subgroups, with 148, 28 and 57 TCR-sequenced participants respectively.

The CDR3 regions of human TCRbeta chains were analyzed by immunosequencing. In the authors' own workflow: TCRs in the repertoires were matched against a reference library of SARS-CoV-2-specific TCRs that had been generated with the MIRA antigen-specificity platform. Breadth was defined as the fraction of unique TCRs that were SARS-CoV-2-associated, and depth was defined as the fraction of total T cells that were SARS-CoV-2-associated. Using the MIRA data, each spike-specific TCR was mapped to the spike region that the TCR reacts to and placed in a CD4 or CD8 class. Log10-transformed breadth and depth values were compared by one-way ANOVA with Sidak's multiple comparisons tests. Imported from immuneACCESS, the table was reduced by TCRdb to in-frame sequences with V and J called. These copies leave out some clones; in studies compared against another copy, an unresolved V gene accounts for under half, and the cause of the remainder is not known. For V, J and clone size, that table is used; D and trimming come from the DNA. In this sample the table shows over 130,000 clones, 85% to 95% of which occur a single time. Over 1% of the sample is in the top ten clones.

The time point label, as the study defines it: baseline before first vaccination. Vaccinee samples came from UK trials COV001 and COV002, including a single-blind randomized controlled phase 2/3 trial of AZD1222 (ChAdOx1 nCoV-19) in healthy adults. Trial participant PBMC samples were collected at day 0 and day 28 after the second dose for TCRbeta chain sequencing. Note on this clone: Its cognate antigen has yet to be identified. Base-call qualities are not available, and no considerably larger clone is one nucleotide away.

Broader findings and caveats from the paper: Most participants were white British and females outnumbered males, and the authors suggested that clonal diversity may have been underestimated. In the small 56-69-year group, the increase in depth fell short of significance, most likely because of low power. Vaccine-associated CD4 TCRs spanned the whole spike protein, with dominant responses in regions 160-218 and 743-854. No day 14 peak-response samples were available, so repertoires were characterized only after the peak T cell response. Reportedly, close to half of the unique spike-specific TCRs recognized epitopes lying outside the regions that are mutated in the B.1.351 and B.1.1.7 variants. Conclusions about previously exposed vaccinees are limited because only six or seven AZD1222 recipients were SARS-CoV-2 seropositive at baseline. After two AZD1222 doses, spike-specific TCR breadth and depth were significantly higher than at day 0 and than in MenACWY recipients.

Sequenced material: peripheral blood, taken on day 0 of AZD1222 vaccination. The sequence came from an adult in good health.

The sequenced DNA: TGTGCCAGCAGTAGGACAGGGACAAGCTCCTACGAGCAGTACGTC. Its protein reads: CASSRTGTSSYEQYV. The receptor chain draws on TRBV27 and TRBJ2-7; 8 central bases correspond to TRBD1. Ends trimmed: V by 5 bases, J by 0 bases; bases unmatched to a gene: 6. Taken from cysteine to valine, the CDR3 has 15 residues. Only the CDR3 DNA stays, 45 bases, in frame from base 1. CDR1 and CDR2 were assigned from the germline V gene (reference sequence) as MNHEY and SMNVEV.